This is a list of T cell receptor beta chains from one sample in a study of blood T cells in healthy people across ages. TCRdb itself ran the 5' RACE reads through MiXCR, one entry per CDR3 protein. The sample includes around 1.7 million distinct CDR3 sequences, 28% of them seen just once. The sequenced sample was blood. Source of these receptors: a woman in her twenties or thirties in good health. Both conserved end residues are part of each CDR3. D genes are given only for firm matches. Where a row states a size, it is once, few, many or the class of an expanded clone; other rows omit it.

v_call: TRBV5-1; j_call: TRBJ2-7; clone_size: many; d_call: .; cdr3_nt: TGCGCCAGCAGCGTCCGGGACAACTACGAGCAGTACTTC; cdr3_aa: CASSVRDNYEQYF
v_call: TRBV7-9; j_call: TRBJ2-7; clone_size: .; d_call: TRBD1; cdr3_nt: TGTGCCAGCAGCTTATGGTCCCGGGACAGGGGAGACGAGCAGTACTTC; cdr3_aa: CASSLWSRDRGDEQYF
v_call: TRBV11-2; j_call: TRBJ2-2; clone_size: .; d_call: TRBD1; cdr3_nt: TGTGCCAGCAGCTTTGCCGGGACAGAAACCGGGGAGCTGTTTTTT; cdr3_aa: CASSFAGTETGELFF
v_call: TRBV20-1; j_call: TRBJ1-1; clone_size: .; d_call: TRBD1; cdr3_nt: TGCAGTGCTTGTCCAGGGGGCACTGAAGCTTTCTTT; cdr3_aa: CSACPGGTEAFF
v_call: TRBV19; j_call: TRBJ1-1; clone_size: few; d_call: .; cdr3_nt: TGTGCCAGTACGGTCCGGGAACAGGGTGAAGCTTTCTTT; cdr3_aa: CASTVREQGEAFF
v_call: TRBV9; j_call: TRBJ2-1; clone_size: once; d_call: TRBD2; cdr3_nt: TGTGCCAGCAGCACGGGACTAGCGGGATCCTACGAGCAGTTCTTC; cdr3_aa: CASSTGLAGSYEQFF
v_call: TRBV5-1; j_call: TRBJ1-1; clone_size: .; d_call: .; cdr3_nt: TGCGCCAGCAGCTTAAGGTCCGGGGAGAACACTGAAGCTTTCTTT; cdr3_aa: CASSLRSGENTEAFF
v_call: TRBV9; j_call: TRBJ2-7; clone_size: many; d_call: TRBD1; cdr3_nt: TGTGCCAGCAGCGAGACAGGGGATCCCTACGAGCAGTACTTC; cdr3_aa: CASSETGDPYEQYF
v_call: TRBV11-2; j_call: TRBJ2-1; clone_size: .; d_call: TRBD1; cdr3_nt: TGTGCCAGCAGCTTAACAGCGTCGGGACAGCACAATGAGCAGTTCTTC; cdr3_aa: CASSLTASGQHNEQFF
v_call: TRBV5-1; j_call: TRBJ2-1; clone_size: .; d_call: TRBD2; cdr3_nt: TGCGCCAGCAGCTCTGAGCGGGGGGGCGGCTACAATGAGCAGTTCTTC; cdr3_aa: CASSSERGGGYNEQFF
v_call: TRBV18; j_call: TRBJ2-7; clone_size: .; d_call: TRBD2; cdr3_nt: TGTGCCAGCTCACCACAAGGGACTAGCGGGGGGTTGTCCCACGAGCAGTACTTC; cdr3_aa: CASSPQGTSGGLSHEQYF
v_call: TRBV12-3/TRBV12-4; j_call: TRBJ1-6; clone_size: .; d_call: .; cdr3_nt: TGTGCCAGCAGTTTAATGGGGGCTGGGTCACTCCTCCACTTT; cdr3_aa: CASSLMGAGSLLHF
v_call: TRBV20-1; j_call: TRBJ1-2; clone_size: .; d_call: .; cdr3_nt: TGCAGTGCTAGAGTGTCCGACGCTGCCTATGGCTACACCTTC; cdr3_aa: CSARVSDAAYGYTF
v_call: TRBV11-2; j_call: TRBJ2-5; clone_size: .; d_call: .; cdr3_nt: TGTGCCAGCAGCTTAGGTGTGAATGTGGAGGCCCAGTACTTC; cdr3_aa: CASSLGVNVEAQYF
v_call: TRBV14; j_call: TRBJ2-1; clone_size: .; d_call: TRBD2; cdr3_nt: TGTGCCAGCAGTTCCGGGACTAGCGGGAGGTATAATGAGCAGTTCTTC; cdr3_aa: CASSSGTSGRYNEQFF
v_call: TRBV27; j_call: TRBJ2-7; clone_size: .; d_call: .; cdr3_nt: TGTGCCAGCAGTTTTGGGGGGTCCGTGGGGGAGCAGTACTTC; cdr3_aa: CASSFGGSVGEQYF
v_call: TRBV12-3/TRBV12-4; j_call: TRBJ2-1; clone_size: .; d_call: .; cdr3_nt: TGTGCCAGCAGTCCCCGTTTTATCTGGCAGTTCTTC; cdr3_aa: CASSPRFIWQFF
v_call: TRBV6-2/TRBV6-3; j_call: TRBJ2-4; clone_size: few; d_call: TRBD2; cdr3_nt: TGTGCCAGCAGTACCACTAGCGGGAGGGGTAATGAGCAGTACTTC; cdr3_aa: CASSTTSGRGNEQYF
v_call: TRBV7-2; j_call: TRBJ2-1; clone_size: .; d_call: TRBD1; cdr3_nt: TGTGCCAGCAGCCCGCAGGGGGCTCGGGGATACGAGCAGTTCTTC; cdr3_aa: CASSPQGARGYEQFF
v_call: TRBV18; j_call: TRBJ1-5; clone_size: .; d_call: TRBD1; cdr3_nt: TGTGCCAGCTCACCTTCGACAGGGCGGCAGCCCCAGCATTTT; cdr3_aa: CASSPSTGRQPQHF
v_call: TRBV5-1; j_call: TRBJ2-1; clone_size: .; d_call: TRBD2; cdr3_nt: TGCGCCAGCAGCTTGGATCTCTCGGGAGGGCCGAATGAGCAGTTCTTC; cdr3_aa: CASSLDLSGGPNEQFF
v_call: TRBV12-3/TRBV12-4; j_call: TRBJ1-2; clone_size: few; d_call: .; cdr3_nt: TGTGCCAGCAGTTTGTCGGGGAGGTACTATGGCTACACCTTC; cdr3_aa: CASSLSGRYYGYTF
v_call: TRBV11-2; j_call: TRBJ2-4; clone_size: few; d_call: .; cdr3_nt: TGTGCCAGCAGCCCCGGACTACTGGACGGGGAGCAGTACTTC; cdr3_aa: CASSPGLLDGEQYF
v_call: TRBV5-1; j_call: TRBJ1-2; clone_size: once; d_call: .; cdr3_nt: TGCGCCAGCAGCTTGGCCGGCCTAGCTGGCTACACCTTC; cdr3_aa: CASSLAGLAGYTF
v_call: TRBV5-4; j_call: TRBJ1-2; clone_size: .; d_call: TRBD1; cdr3_nt: TGTGCCAGCAGCACCGGTTCCGGACAGGGGGCACGGGGCTACACCTTC; cdr3_aa: CASSTGSGQGARGYTF
v_call: TRBV12-3/TRBV12-4; j_call: TRBJ2-1; clone_size: few; d_call: TRBD2; cdr3_nt: TGTGCCTCAAAAGCAGCGGGGGGGCCCTCCTACAATGAGCAGTTCTTC; cdr3_aa: CASKAAGGPSYNEQFF
v_call: TRBV19; j_call: TRBJ1-5; clone_size: .; d_call: .; cdr3_nt: TGTGCCAGTAGTAAAGGGACACAGGGATTCAATCAGCCCCAGCATTTT; cdr3_aa: CASSKGTQGFNQPQHF
v_call: TRBV4-1; j_call: TRBJ2-5; clone_size: few; d_call: TRBD2; cdr3_nt: TGCGCCAGCAGCCAAGCCCCTAGCGGGGGGGCCAGGGAGACCCAGTACTTC; cdr3_aa: CASSQAPSGGARETQYF
v_call: TRBV10-1; j_call: TRBJ2-1; clone_size: .; d_call: TRBD2; cdr3_nt: TGCGCCAGCAGGGTTTCGGGAGGGAACAATGAGCAGTTCTTC; cdr3_aa: CASRVSGGNNEQFF
v_call: TRBV7-3; j_call: TRBJ2-5; clone_size: few; d_call: TRBD2; cdr3_nt: TGTGCCAGCAGCTACCTAGCGGGGGGGCGGGACAATGAGCAGTACTTC; cdr3_aa: CASSYLAGGRDNEQYF
v_call: TRBV9; j_call: TRBJ1-1; clone_size: few; d_call: .; cdr3_nt: TGTGCCAGCTCGAGACAGAACACTGAAGCTTTCTTT; cdr3_aa: CASSRQNTEAFF
v_call: TRBV7-2; j_call: TRBJ1-2; clone_size: many; d_call: TRBD1; cdr3_nt: TGTGCCAGCAGTCTAGAGAGACAGGGCGGCTATGGCTACACCTTC; cdr3_aa: CASSLERQGGYGYTF
v_call: TRBV20-1; j_call: TRBJ2-7; clone_size: many; d_call: .; cdr3_nt: TGCAGTGCTAACAGGGACACCTACGAGCAGTACTTC; cdr3_aa: CSANRDTYEQYF
v_call: TRBV3-1; j_call: TRBJ2-7; clone_size: .; d_call: TRBD1; cdr3_nt: TGTGCCAGCAGCCATCCGGGACAGGGACACGAGCAGTACTTC; cdr3_aa: CASSHPGQGHEQYF
v_call: TRBV12-3/TRBV12-4; j_call: TRBJ1-1; clone_size: .; d_call: TRBD1; cdr3_nt: TGTGCCAGCAGCTCCCGGACAGGCCAAGGGACTGAAGCTTTCTTT; cdr3_aa: CASSSRTGQGTEAFF
v_call: TRBV7-6; j_call: TRBJ2-2; clone_size: .; d_call: .; cdr3_nt: TGTGCCAGCAAAAACTCCGCGAACACCGGGGAGCTGTTTTTT; cdr3_aa: CASKNSANTGELFF
v_call: TRBV28; j_call: TRBJ2-5; clone_size: few; d_call: .; cdr3_nt: TGTGCCAGCAATAACAGGCCGAGCACCCAGTACTTC; cdr3_aa: CASNNRPSTQYF
v_call: TRBV4-1; j_call: TRBJ1-2; clone_size: few; d_call: .; cdr3_nt: TGCGCCAGCAGCCAAGAGGCCACGTCGAACTATGGCTACACCTTC; cdr3_aa: CASSQEATSNYGYTF
v_call: TRBV12-3/TRBV12-4; j_call: TRBJ2-7; clone_size: .; d_call: .; cdr3_nt: TGTGCCAGCGGAATCAGGTCGTCGGCCGCCGAGCAGTACTTC; cdr3_aa: CASGIRSSAAEQYF
v_call: TRBV11-2; j_call: TRBJ2-1; clone_size: .; d_call: .; cdr3_nt: TGTGCCAGCAGCTTAGATCCCCCCGGGGGCGGGAGCTCCTACAGTGAGCAGTTCTTC; cdr3_aa: CASSLDPPGGGSSYSEQFF